These T cell receptor beta chains were read from a single sample in a study of shared clonotypes between healthy human individuals. Produced via immunoSEQ multiplex PCR; TCRdb's table is partial and in-frame only. The table includes approximately 2.1 million clones, about 92% detected once. The sample comprised naive CD4+ T cells from PBMCs. The receptors come from a man aged 18 to 30 in good health. Some clones in this sample may be carry-over from other donors' samples. Each CDR3 is given with its conserved first and last residue. Fields, in order: D gene, J gene, clone size, V gene, CDR3 protein, CDR3 DNA. D genes are given only for firm matches. Size tells how often a clone was seen (once, few, many) or the class of an expanded clone, and some rows leave it out.

D gene: NA
J gene: TRBJ2-7
clone size: NA
V gene: TRBV11-2
CDR3 protein: CASSLRRARGTYEQYF
CDR3 DNA: TGTGCCAGCAGCTTAAGACGGGCGCGGGGCACCTACGAGCAGTACTTC

D gene: NA
J gene: TRBJ2-1
clone size: NA
V gene: TRBV18
CDR3 protein: CASSPGRGLYNEQFF
CDR3 DNA: TGTGCCAGCTCACCCGGGCGAGGTCTCTACAATGAGCAGTTCTTC

D gene: TRBD1
J gene: TRBJ2-1
clone size: NA
V gene: TRBV29-1
CDR3 protein: CSVGRQGEQFF
CDR3 DNA: TGCAGCGTTGGGCGACAGGGTGAGCAGTTCTTC

D gene: NA
J gene: TRBJ2-5
clone size: NA
V gene: TRBV6-1
CDR3 protein: CASSEFPPGRLGETQYF
CDR3 DNA: TGTGCCAGCAGTGAATTTCCCCCGGGACGGTTGGGAGAGACCCAGTACTTC

D gene: TRBD2
J gene: TRBJ2-1
clone size: NA
V gene: TRBV2
CDR3 protein: CASSPTSGREFF
CDR3 DNA: TGTGCCAGCAGTCCGACTAGCGGGAGGGAGTTCTTC

D gene: NA
J gene: TRBJ2-7
clone size: NA
V gene: TRBV30
CDR3 protein: CAAWGENSYEQYF
CDR3 DNA: TGTGCGGCCTGGGGGGAGAACTCCTACGAGCAGTACTTC

D gene: NA
J gene: TRBJ2-1
clone size: NA
V gene: TRBV7-9
CDR3 protein: CASSLLLRGNGNEQFF
CDR3 DNA: TGTGCCAGCAGCTTATTGCTCAGGGGCAATGGGAATGAGCAGTTCTTC

D gene: NA
J gene: TRBJ2-5
clone size: NA
V gene: TRBV5-1
CDR3 protein: CASSLGAAEETQYF
CDR3 DNA: TGCGCCAGCAGCTTGGGCGCGGCAGAAGAGACCCAGTACTTC

D gene: TRBD2
J gene: TRBJ2-1
clone size: NA
V gene: TRBV10-3
CDR3 protein: CATIESGSTTYNEQFF
CDR3 DNA: TGTGCCACCATAGAGAGCGGGAGCACCACCTACAATGAGCAGTTCTTC

D gene: NA
J gene: TRBJ1-1
clone size: NA
V gene: TRBV9
CDR3 protein: CASSASDMNTEAFF
CDR3 DNA: TGTGCCAGCAGCGCCTCCGACATGAACACTGAAGCTTTCTTT

D gene: TRBD2
J gene: TRBJ2-2
clone size: NA
V gene: TRBV27
CDR3 protein: CASSPRLAGGELFF
CDR3 DNA: TGTGCCAGCAGTCCCCGACTAGCAGGCGGGGAGCTGTTTTTT

D gene: NA
J gene: TRBJ2-7
clone size: NA
V gene: TRBV2
CDR3 protein: CASRPESYEQYF
CDR3 DNA: TGTGCCAGCAGACCAGAGTCCTACGAGCAGTACTTC

D gene: NA
J gene: TRBJ1-1
clone size: few
V gene: TRBV2
CDR3 protein: CASAFAPNTEAFF
CDR3 DNA: TGTGCCAGCGCTTTTGCTCCGAACACTGAAGCTTTCTTT

D gene: TRBD1
J gene: TRBJ2-3
clone size: NA
V gene: TRBV4-1
CDR3 protein: CASSPTRGYRTDTQYF
CDR3 DNA: TGCGCCAGCAGCCCCACCAGGGGGTATAGGACAGATACGCAGTATTTT

D gene: TRBD2
J gene: TRBJ2-7
clone size: NA
V gene: TRBV7-8
CDR3 protein: CASSLSGSSGLYYEQYF
CDR3 DNA: TGTGCCAGCAGCTTATCAGGGTCTAGCGGGCTATACTACGAGCAGTACTTC

D gene: NA
J gene: TRBJ2-3
clone size: NA
V gene: TRBV6-4
CDR3 protein: CASSEQGLNTDTQYF
CDR3 DNA: TGTGCCAGCAGTGAGCAGGGACTTAACACAGATACGCAGTATTTT

D gene: TRBD2
J gene: TRBJ2-1
clone size: NA
V gene: TRBV30
CDR3 protein: CAWASGSDNEQFF
CDR3 DNA: TGTGCCTGGGCTAGCGGGAGCGACAATGAGCAGTTCTTC

D gene: NA
J gene: TRBJ2-7
clone size: NA
V gene: TRBV6-5
CDR3 protein: CASMPLGGASYEQYF
CDR3 DNA: TGTGCCAGCATGCCCTTGGGTGGAGCATCCTACGAGCAGTACTTC

D gene: TRBD1
J gene: TRBJ1-2
clone size: NA
V gene: TRBV9
CDR3 protein: CASRGDSYGYTF
CDR3 DNA: TGTGCCAGCAGAGGGGACAGCTATGGCTACACCTTC

D gene: TRBD2
J gene: TRBJ2-3
clone size: NA
V gene: TRBV7-9
CDR3 protein: CASRPRGGSGKGYTDTQYF
CDR3 DNA: TGTGCCAGCAGGCCAAGAGGTGGTAGCGGGAAAGGGTACACAGATACGCAGTATTTT

D gene: NA
J gene: TRBJ1-3
clone size: NA
V gene: TRBV28
CDR3 protein: CASRPARVSGNTIYF
CDR3 DNA: TGTGCCAGCCGGCCGGCGAGGGTCTCTGGAAACACCATATATTTT

D gene: NA
J gene: TRBJ1-3
clone size: NA
V gene: TRBV4-1
CDR3 protein: CASSQPWTESSGNTIYF
CDR3 DNA: TGCGCCAGCAGCCAACCTTGGACCGAGAGCTCTGGAAACACCATATATTTT

D gene: NA
J gene: TRBJ2-2
clone size: once
V gene: TRBV21-1
CDR3 protein: CASSNGPMNTNTGELFF
CDR3 DNA: TGTGCCAGCAGCAACGGTCCCATGAATACGAACACCGGGGAGCTGTTTTTT

D gene: TRBD2
J gene: TRBJ2-5
clone size: NA
V gene: TRBV5-1
CDR3 protein: CASQQERSGRQETQYF
CDR3 DNA: TGCGCCAGTCAACAAGAACGGAGCGGGAGGCAAGAGACCCAGTACTTC

D gene: NA
J gene: TRBJ1-5
clone size: NA
V gene: TRBV7-3
CDR3 protein: CASSLAPIPEWNQPQHF
CDR3 DNA: TGTGCCAGCAGCTTGGCTCCCATCCCCGAGTGGAATCAGCCCCAGCATTTT